This TCR beta chain appears in the sequencing data of a study of T cells after yellow fever vaccination (dated by TCRdb to the late 2010s). At the level of the whole study: The SMART-Seq v4 Ultra Low Input RNA kit was used to prepare libraries from fractions with low cell numbers. Bulk TCR alpha and beta repertoires were sequenced longitudinally to track T-cell clones before and after primary and booster YFV17D yellow fever vaccination. Two healthy male donors, one aged 18 to 30 and one aged 30 to 39 years, were included in the cohort. Blood was collected at multiple timepoints before and after primary and secondary immunization, and bulk PBMC replicates and cell subsets were isolated.

The research as a whole found: A small share of clonotypes occurred in both CD4 and CD8 compartments, likely arising from convergent recombination. After the booster, most of the clones that had expanded following primary vaccination were detected again (roughly 96% of CD4 and around 90% of CD8), which suggests that memory was broadly maintained. Because only two donors were included in the study, the extent to which the findings can be generalized is limited. Computational filtering was needed because FACS-sorted repertoires could contain abundant contaminating clonotypes from the bulk population. The secondary T-cell response was weaker than the primary response but faster, peaking on day 5 instead of day 15.

The cysteine opens and the phenylalanine closes a CDR3 of 12 amino acids. Solely the CDR3 DNA is kept, with 36 bases framed from the first base. Germline trimming amounts to 11 bases on V and 7 bases on J, with 7 as the count of junction bases outside the gene matches. Based on the germline V gene, the CDR1 and CDR2 sequences are SGHTA and FQGNSA. The meaning of the sample's treatment or condition label: live attenuated yellow fever vaccine strain. At every blood-draw timepoint, two biological replicates of bulk PBMCs were collected. A standard Ficoll-Paque protocol was used to isolate PBMCs from peripheral blood. TriZol was used to extract RNA from bulk PBMCs, from CD4 and CD8 fractions, and from dextramer-positive and dextramer-negative fractions. In its sample, this clonotype was seen many times. The antigen this receptor binds is unknown. The record has no base qualities; no much larger clone is one base away.

Sequencing was performed on an Illumina NovaSeq 6000. TCR cDNA was made using 5'RACE template switching, a step that added a universal primer site and unique molecular identifiers. Priming for cDNA synthesis came from both the TCR alpha and TCR beta constant segments. Library amplification involved two PCR steps, and the second step added sample barcodes and sequencing adapters. Libraries were sequenced on Illumina HiSeq 2500 (2x100 bp) or NovaSeq (2x150 bp). On the study's bioinformatics: MIGEC was used to demultiplex reads and collapse the reads into UMI consensus sequences, and MiXCR was used for V(D)J alignment. Vaccine-responding clonotypes were defined with edgeR using replicate PBMC samples, requiring FDR below 0.01 and a log2 fold change above 5 up to day 15. Bulk clonotypes were assigned CD4 or CD8 identity according to which sequenced CD4 or CD8 repertoire held them at higher abundance. The public reads were reanalyzed by TCRdb: fastp trimming at Q25, MiXCR alignment, in-frame beta chains only. CDR3 protein duplicates are merged, each entry listing the most common genes and DNA. V and J calls and clone size were set by TCRdb, not the authors. This sample holds about 240,000 distinct CDR3 sequences; 3.6% were observed only once. Clones ranked in the top ten supply over 15% of the sample.

This clonotype was sampled from a man in his late teens or twenties who received the YFV17D yellow fever vaccine. Recombination joined TRBV7-2 with TRBJ2-1; 8 middle bases align to TRBD2. The sample in question was PBMCs, obtained 15 days after the yellow fever booster vaccination. The CDR3 protein is CACTSGQNEQFF. The nucleotide sequence reads TGTGCCTGTACTAGCGGCCAAAATGAGCAGTTCTTC.